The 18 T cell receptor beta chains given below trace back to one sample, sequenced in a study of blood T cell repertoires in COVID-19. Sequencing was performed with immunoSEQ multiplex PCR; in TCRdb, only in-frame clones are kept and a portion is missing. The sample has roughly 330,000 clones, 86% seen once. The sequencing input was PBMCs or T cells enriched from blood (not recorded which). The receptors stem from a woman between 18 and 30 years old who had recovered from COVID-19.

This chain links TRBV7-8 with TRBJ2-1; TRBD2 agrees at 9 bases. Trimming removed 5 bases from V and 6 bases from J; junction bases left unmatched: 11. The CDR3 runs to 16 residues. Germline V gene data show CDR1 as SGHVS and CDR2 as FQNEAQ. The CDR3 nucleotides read TGTGCCAGCAGCCCCGGAGGAGCGGGAGGTCTCAATGAGCAGTTCTTC. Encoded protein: CASSPGGAGGLNEQFF. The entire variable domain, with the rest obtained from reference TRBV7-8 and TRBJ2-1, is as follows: GAGVSQSPRYKVAKRGQDVALRCDPISGHVSLFWYQQALGQGPEFLTYFQNEAQLDKSGLPSDRFFAERPEGSVSTLKIQRTQQEDSAVYLCASSPGGAGGLNEQFFGPGTRLTVL.

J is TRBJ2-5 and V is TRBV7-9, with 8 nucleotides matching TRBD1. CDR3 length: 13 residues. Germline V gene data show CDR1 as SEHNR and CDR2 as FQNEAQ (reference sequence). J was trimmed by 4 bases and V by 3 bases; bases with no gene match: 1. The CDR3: CASSFGTGETQYF. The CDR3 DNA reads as TGTGCCAGCAGCTTCGGGACAGGAGAGACCCAGTACTTC.

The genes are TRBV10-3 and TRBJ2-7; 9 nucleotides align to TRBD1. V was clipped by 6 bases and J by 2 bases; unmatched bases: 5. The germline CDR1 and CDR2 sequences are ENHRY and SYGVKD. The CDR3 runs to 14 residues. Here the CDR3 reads CAIRRTGATYEQYF. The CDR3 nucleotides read TGTGCCATCAGGAGGACAGGGGCCACCTACGAGCAGTACTTC.

The CDR3 bases are TGCAGCGTTGAGCGCGCTTTCTTT. Its protein product is CSVERAFF. The V and J genes are TRBV29-1 and TRBJ1-1; D is undetermined. Germline V lookup: CDR1 SQVTM, CDR2 ANQGSEA. The CDR3 is 8 amino acids. Trimming shortened V by 3 bases and J by 11 bases, and 4 bases separated the two germline ends. Supplemented by reference TRBV29-1 and TRBJ1-1, the full variable domain reads SAVISQKPSRDICQRGTSLTIQCQVDSQVTMMFWYRQQPGQSLTLIATANQGSEATYESGFVIDKFPISRPNLTFSTLTVSNMSPEDSSIYLCSVERAFFGQGTRLTVV.

For the CDR3, the DNA is TGTGCCAGCAGCTTTGCGGGGGATAACTATGGCTACACCTTC. Protein: CASSFAGDNYGYTF. The chain joins TRBV7-9 to TRBJ1-2; weak D call: TRBD1 (5 bases). V was clipped by 3 bases and J by 1 base, with 9 bases between them. This CDR3 has 14 amino acids. Looked up from germline, CDR1 is SEHNR and CDR2 is FQNEAQ (reference sequence). Variable domain in full (rest from reference TRBV7-9 and TRBJ1-2): DTGVSQNPRHKITKRGQNVTFRCDPISEHNRLYWYRQTLGQGPEFLTYFQNEAQLEKSRLLSDRFSAERPKGSFSTLEIQRTEQGDSAMYLCASSFAGDNYGYTFGSGTRLTVV.

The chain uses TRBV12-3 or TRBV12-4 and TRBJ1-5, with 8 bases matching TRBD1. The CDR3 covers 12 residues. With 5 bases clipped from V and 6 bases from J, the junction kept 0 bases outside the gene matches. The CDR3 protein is CASSTGGQPQHF. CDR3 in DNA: TGTGCCAGCAGTACAGGGGGTCAGCCCCAGCATTTT.

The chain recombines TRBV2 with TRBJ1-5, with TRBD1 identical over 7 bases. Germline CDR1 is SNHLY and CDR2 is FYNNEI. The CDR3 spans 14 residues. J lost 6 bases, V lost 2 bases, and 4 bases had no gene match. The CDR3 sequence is CASSELTGSQPQHF. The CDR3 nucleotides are TGTGCCAGCAGTGAATTGACAGGGAGTCAGCCCCAGCATTTT.

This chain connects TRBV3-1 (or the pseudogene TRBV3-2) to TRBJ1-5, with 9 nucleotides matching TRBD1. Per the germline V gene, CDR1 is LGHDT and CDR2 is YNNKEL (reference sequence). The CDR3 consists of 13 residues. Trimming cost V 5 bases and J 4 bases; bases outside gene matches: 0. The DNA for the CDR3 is TGTGCCAGCAGCGACAGGGGGAATCAGCCCCAGCATTTT. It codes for CASSDRGNQPQHF.

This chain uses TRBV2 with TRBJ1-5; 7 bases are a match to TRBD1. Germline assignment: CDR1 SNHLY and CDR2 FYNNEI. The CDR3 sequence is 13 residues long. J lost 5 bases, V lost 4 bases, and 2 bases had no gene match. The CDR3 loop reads CASSGDSDQPQHF. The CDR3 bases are TGTGCCAGCAGTGGGGACAGCGATCAGCCCCAGCATTTT.

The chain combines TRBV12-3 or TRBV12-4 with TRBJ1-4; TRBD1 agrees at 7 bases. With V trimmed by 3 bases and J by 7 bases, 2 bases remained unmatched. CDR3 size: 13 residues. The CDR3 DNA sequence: TGTGCCAGCAGTTTTGGACAGGCTGAAAAACTGTTTTTT. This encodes CASSFGQAEKLFF.

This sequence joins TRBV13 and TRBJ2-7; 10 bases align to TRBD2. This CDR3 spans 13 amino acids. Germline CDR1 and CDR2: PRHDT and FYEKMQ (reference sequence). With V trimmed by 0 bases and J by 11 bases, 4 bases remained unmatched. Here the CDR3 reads CASSLGLAGLEYF. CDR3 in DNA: TGTGCCAGCAGCTTAGGACTAGCGGGATTAGAGTACTTC.

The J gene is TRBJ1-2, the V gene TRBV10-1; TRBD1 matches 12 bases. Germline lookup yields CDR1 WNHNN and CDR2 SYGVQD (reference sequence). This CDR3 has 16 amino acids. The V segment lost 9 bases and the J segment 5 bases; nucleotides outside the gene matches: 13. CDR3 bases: TGCGCCAGGAGGGAACCCGGGGACAGGGGGCGGTATGGCTACACCTTC. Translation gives CARREPGDRGRYGYTF.

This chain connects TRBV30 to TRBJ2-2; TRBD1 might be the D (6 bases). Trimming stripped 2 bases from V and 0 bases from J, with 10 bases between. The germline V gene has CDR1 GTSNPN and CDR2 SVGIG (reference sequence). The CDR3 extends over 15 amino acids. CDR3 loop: CAWSTGTSNTGELFF. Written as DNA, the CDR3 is TGTGCCTGGAGTACCGGGACATCGAACACCGGGGAGCTGTTTTTT.

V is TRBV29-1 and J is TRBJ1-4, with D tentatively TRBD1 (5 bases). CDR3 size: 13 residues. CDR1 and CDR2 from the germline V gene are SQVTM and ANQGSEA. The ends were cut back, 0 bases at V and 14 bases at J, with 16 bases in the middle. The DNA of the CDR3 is TGCAGCGTTGAAGACGTTGCGGGGGTGGGGCTGTTTTTT. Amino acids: CSVEDVAGVGLFF.

CDR3 region: CAWNRYRGAADTEAFF. CDR3 sequence (DNA): TGTGCCTGGAACCGCTACAGGGGAGCGGCGGACACTGAAGCTTTCTTT. The V call is TRBV30, the J call TRBJ1-1, with TRBD1 matching 7 bases. V was clipped by 4 bases and J by 3 bases; unmatched bases: 14. Germline-derived CDR1 and CDR2 are GTSNPN and SVGIG (reference sequence). The CDR3 consists of 16 residues.

The CDR3 sequence is CASSTGLSYEQYF. In DNA form, the CDR3 reads TGTGCCAGCTCAACCGGACTATCCTACGAGCAGTACTTC. This chain links TRBV18 with TRBJ2-7; a weak D match, TRBD2 (6 bases). V was clipped by 5 bases and J by 1 base, with 9 bases between them. The CDR3 runs 13 residues. Germline CDR1 and CDR2: KGHSH and LQKENI.

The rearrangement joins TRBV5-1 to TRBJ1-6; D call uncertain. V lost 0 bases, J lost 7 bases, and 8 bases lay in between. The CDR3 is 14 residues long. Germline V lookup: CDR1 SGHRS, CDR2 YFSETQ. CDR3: CASSLGQTNSPLHF. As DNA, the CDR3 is TGCGCCAGCAGCTTGGGTCAGACAAATTCACCCCTCCACTTT.

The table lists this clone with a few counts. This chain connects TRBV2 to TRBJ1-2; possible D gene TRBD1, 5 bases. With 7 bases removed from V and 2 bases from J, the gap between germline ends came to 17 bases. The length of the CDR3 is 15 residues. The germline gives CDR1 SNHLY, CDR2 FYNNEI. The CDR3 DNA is TGTGCCAGCACCCTACGGGGGGTATCCAACTATGGCTACACCTTC. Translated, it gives CASTLRGVSNYGYTF.